This T cell receptor beta chain was recovered during a study of glioma-infiltrating T cells after dendritic cell vaccination. Here immunoSEQ multiplex PCR was the method, and the copy in TCRdb shows in-frame clones only, minus some. This repertoire shows roughly 68,000 clones, around 86% found once; its top ten account for approximately 8.5%. Overall study results and limits: Patients with more pretreatment TILs had longer time to progression and survival.

This CDR3 has 13 residues. V was clipped by 0 bases and J by 5 bases, with 10 bases between them. CDR1 is GTSNPN and CDR2 is SVGIG in the germline V gene (reference sequence). A note on this clone: Its target is unknown.

The genes are TRBV30 and TRBJ1-1; D not certain. Specimen: blood, collected before dendritic cell vaccination. The receptor was derived from a human donor with glioblastoma. The CDR3 bases are TGTGCCTGGAGTGTACTCGTTGAGACTGAAGCTTTCTTT. The encoded protein is CAWSVLVETEAFF.